These T cell receptor beta chains were read from a single sample in a study of blood T cell repertoires in COVID-19. The protocol was immunoSEQ multiplex PCR, while the TCRdb copy is restricted to in-frame clones and leaves out a portion. The repertoire consists of a few hundred thousand clones, with roughly four fifths occurring once and the leading ten covering about 3.2%. The material sequenced was PBMCs or T cells enriched from blood (not recorded which). Receptors were obtained from a woman aged 60-75 years who had recovered from COVID-19. CDR3s leave out the opening cysteine and the closing phenylalanine or tryptophan.

v_call,cdr3_aa
TRBV5-4,ASSLAPGRQGADSGNTIY
TRBV12-3/TRBV12-4,ASSTGQGLEQY
TRBV7-2,ASSLYGLGTATTEAF
TRBV5-1,ASSLGPPSTEAF
TRBV7-2,ASSSRLADSNEQF
TRBV19,ASSTGQSSYNEQF
TRBV7-9,ASKAAAQETQY
TRBV19,ASSKDRGDYGYT
TRBV7-9,ASSLFGETQY
TRBV7-9,ASSSGQGGQETQY
TRBV7-2,ASSLDNRVGGNTIY
TRBV5-6,ASSDGLSYEQY
TRBV7-9,ASSPGVRTGELF
TRBV5-1,ASRKFQGDGNTIY
TRBV7-2,ASSFRLASETQY
TRBV2,ASRDRLNKNIQY
TRBV30,AWSLGQGYEQY
TRBV9,ASSRSGRSYEQY
TRBV29-1,SVSTGAYNEQF
TRBV5-1,ASSLDTSSSYNEQF
TRBV7-2,ASSPRTSGTYEQY
TRBV7-2,ASSFAGEETQY
TRBV7-2,ASSTHWTGGTDTQY
TRBV7-9,ASSLEGGSADTQY
TRBV7-2,ASSLNGFSPNYGYT
TRBV5-1,ASRLTSGVSTDTQY
TRBV7-2,ASSLGGQGNNEQF
TRBV2,ASSGSGGHTEAF
TRBV2,ASSESGLNYGYT